This is a list of T cell receptor beta chains from one sample in a study of blood T cell repertoires in COVID-19. TCRdb's copy holds only in-frame clones and misses some; the assay was immunoSEQ multiplex PCR. Of 200,000 to 300,000 clones in the sample, 82% are singletons; the top ten hold over 3.5%. The source material was peripheral blood. Receptors originate from a woman aged 70 to 79 with acute or convalescent COVID-19. CDR3s include the opening cysteine and the closing phenylalanine or tryptophan. Fields, in order: D gene, V gene, J gene, CDR3 protein. D genes are given only for firm matches.

D: .; V: TRBV12-1; J: TRBJ1-1; CDR3: CASTSGIRVMNTEAFF
D: TRBD1; V: TRBV19; J: TRBJ2-2; CDR3: CAASSGTGGTGELFF
D: .; V: TRBV7-2; J: TRBJ1-6; CDR3: CASSLEVGGSSPLHF
D: TRBD2; V: TRBV12-5; J: TRBJ2-1; CDR3: CASGSSGVHEQFF
D: TRBD1; V: TRBV9; J: TRBJ1-2; CDR3: CASSVLGGRGDYGYTF
D: TRBD2; V: TRBV7-2; J: TRBJ2-1; CDR3: CASSLTSGVPSREQFF
D: .; V: TRBV7-2; J: TRBJ1-4; CDR3: CASSGVRANEKLFF
D: TRBD2; V: TRBV9; J: TRBJ2-3; CDR3: CASSVYGGGTDTQYF
D: .; V: TRBV14; J: TRBJ1-2; CDR3: CASSQVGRYNDGYTF
D: TRBD2; V: TRBV11-2; J: TRBJ2-3; CDR3: CASSILAGGFPDTQYF
D: .; V: TRBV5-1; J: TRBJ1-4; CDR3: CASTGYGDNEKLFF
D: TRBD1; V: TRBV5-8; J: TRBJ2-2; CDR3: CASSLPGTGNTGELFF
D: TRBD1; V: TRBV24-1; J: TRBJ1-5; CDR3: CATSRQGSGQPQHF
D: TRBD1; V: TRBV19; J: TRBJ1-5; CDR3: CASSIQGAGQPQHF
D: .; V: TRBV7-9; J: TRBJ2-1; CDR3: CASSLSGGYSYNEQFF
D: .; V: TRBV6-1; J: TRBJ1-1; CDR3: CASSERYRNTEAFF
D: .; V: TRBV5-1; J: TRBJ2-1; CDR3: CATSEEAGIYNEQFF
D: .; V: TRBV7-2; J: TRBJ1-6; CDR3: CASSLVQDGNSPLHF
D: .; V: TRBV5-1; J: TRBJ1-1; CDR3: CASSLYRENTEAFF
D: .; V: TRBV2; J: TRBJ1-1; CDR3: CASSGGQLRTEAFF
D: .; V: TRBV5-1; J: TRBJ1-2; CDR3: CASSLGGHSGYTF
D: TRBD1; V: TRBV4-1; J: TRBJ1-2; CDR3: CASSQEQGLTYGYTF
D: TRBD2; V: TRBV24-1; J: TRBJ2-2; CDR3: CATSEPSGRAGANTGELFF
D: .; V: TRBV10-2; J: TRBJ1-4; CDR3: CASSDGGLGEKLFF
D: TRBD1; V: TRBV7-9; J: TRBJ1-1; CDR3: CASSFDRGHTEAFF
D: .; V: TRBV30; J: TRBJ2-3; CDR3: CAWSAGGVDTQYF
D: .; V: TRBV19; J: TRBJ1-4; CDR3: CASSRDFASNEKLFF
D: .; V: TRBV3-1/TRBV3-2; J: TRBJ1-1; CDR3: CASSQGLGRVGTEAFF
D: TRBD1; V: TRBV30; J: TRBJ2-7; CDR3: CAWRGTGSSYEQYF
D: TRBD1; V: TRBV5-1; J: TRBJ1-1; CDR3: CASSLGQGRTEAFF
D: .; V: TRBV19; J: TRBJ2-1; CDR3: CASSIVGPGYNEQFF
D: TRBD1; V: TRBV3-1/TRBV3-2; J: TRBJ2-7; CDR3: CASSPMGQPYEQYF
D: .; V: TRBV10-1; J: TRBJ1-1; CDR3: CASSLDTPGSEAFF
D: .; V: TRBV4-2; J: TRBJ1-5; CDR3: CASSQGGHNSNQPQHF
D: .; V: TRBV5-1; J: TRBJ1-1; CDR3: CASSLVPNTEAFF
D: TRBD1; V: TRBV4-2; J: TRBJ2-7; CDR3: CASSQLTGSVYEQYF
D: TRBD1; V: TRBV7-2; J: TRBJ1-2; CDR3: CASSATGVGYGYTF
D: .; V: TRBV3-1/TRBV3-2; J: TRBJ1-2; CDR3: CASSQEGTNGYTF
D: TRBD1; V: TRBV9; J: TRBJ2-3; CDR3: CASSPEDRGKQYF
D: .; V: TRBV6-1; J: TRBJ1-5; CDR3: CASSEWLTVSNQPQHF
D: .; V: TRBV9; J: TRBJ2-3; CDR3: CASSVAGTDTQYF
D: TRBD1; V: TRBV24-1; J: TRBJ1-5; CDR3: CATSGGTGIWPQHF
D: TRBD2; V: TRBV4-1; J: TRBJ2-1; CDR3: CASSQRETSGAVGEQFF
D: TRBD1; V: TRBV7-2; J: TRBJ1-5; CDR3: CASSLDRGGFQPQHF
D: TRBD1; V: TRBV5-1; J: TRBJ1-2; CDR3: CASSEAGGERGYTF
D: TRBD1; V: TRBV6-5; J: TRBJ1-2; CDR3: CASETGGVSNYGYTF
D: .; V: TRBV7-2; J: TRBJ1-5; CDR3: CASSLVAAGNNQPQHF
D: .; V: TRBV7-9; J: TRBJ1-1; CDR3: CASSLQGANTEAFF
D: TRBD2; V: TRBV5-5; J: TRBJ2-3; CDR3: CASSLAGSSGGITDAQYF
D: .; V: TRBV10-2; J: TRBJ1-5; CDR3: CASSLQGNPNQPQHF
D: .; V: TRBV27; J: TRBJ2-2; CDR3: CASSLIQFANTGELFF
D: .; V: TRBV16; J: TRBJ2-2; CDR3: CASSPSQGTGELFF
D: .; V: TRBV19; J: TRBJ1-3; CDR3: CASSIGKNSGNTIYF
D: .; V: TRBV3-1/TRBV3-2; J: TRBJ2-5; CDR3: CASSLTVQETQYF
D: .; V: TRBV7-9; J: TRBJ2-1; CDR3: CASSLFSGRGNEQFF
D: .; V: TRBV19; J: TRBJ1-5; CDR3: CASSIPGNSNQPQHF
D: .; V: TRBV28; J: TRBJ2-1; CDR3: CASSFQSPYVEQFF
D: .; V: TRBV15; J: TRBJ2-7; CDR3: CATSRDRGPYEQYF